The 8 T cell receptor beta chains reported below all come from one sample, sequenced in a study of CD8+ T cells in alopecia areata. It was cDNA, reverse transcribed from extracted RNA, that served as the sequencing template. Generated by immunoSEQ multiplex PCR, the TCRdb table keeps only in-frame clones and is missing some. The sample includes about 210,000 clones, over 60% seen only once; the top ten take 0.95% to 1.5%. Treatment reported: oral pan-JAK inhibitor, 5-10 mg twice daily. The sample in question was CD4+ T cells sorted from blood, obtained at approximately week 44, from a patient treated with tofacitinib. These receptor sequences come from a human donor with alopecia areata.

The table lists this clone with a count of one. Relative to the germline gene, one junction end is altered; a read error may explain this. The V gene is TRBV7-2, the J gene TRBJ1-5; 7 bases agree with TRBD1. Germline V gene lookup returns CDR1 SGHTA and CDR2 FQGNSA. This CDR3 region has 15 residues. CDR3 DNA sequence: TGCGCCAGCAGCGGAGGGACAGCACTAAATCAGCCCCAGCATTTT. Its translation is CASSGGTALNQPQHF.

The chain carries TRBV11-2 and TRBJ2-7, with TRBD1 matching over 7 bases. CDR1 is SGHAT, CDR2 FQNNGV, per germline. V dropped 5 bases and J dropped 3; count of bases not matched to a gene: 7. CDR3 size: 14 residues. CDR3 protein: CASSPSGGNYEQYF. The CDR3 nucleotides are TGTGCCAGCAGCCCTTCAGGGGGTAACTACGAGCAGTACTTC.

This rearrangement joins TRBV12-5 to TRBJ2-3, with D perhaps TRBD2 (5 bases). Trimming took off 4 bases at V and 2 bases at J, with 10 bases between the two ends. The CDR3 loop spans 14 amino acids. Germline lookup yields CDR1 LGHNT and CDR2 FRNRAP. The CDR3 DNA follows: TGTGCTAGTGGTTCGGGAACCAACACAGATACGCAGTATTTT. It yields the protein CASGSGTNTDTQYF.

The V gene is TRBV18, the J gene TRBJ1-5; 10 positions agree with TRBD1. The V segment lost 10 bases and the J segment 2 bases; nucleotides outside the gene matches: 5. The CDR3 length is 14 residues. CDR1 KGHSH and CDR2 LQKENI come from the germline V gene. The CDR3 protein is CAIPGTGGNQPQHF. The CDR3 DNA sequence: TGTGCCATACCAGGGACAGGGGGCAATCAGCCCCAGCATTTT.

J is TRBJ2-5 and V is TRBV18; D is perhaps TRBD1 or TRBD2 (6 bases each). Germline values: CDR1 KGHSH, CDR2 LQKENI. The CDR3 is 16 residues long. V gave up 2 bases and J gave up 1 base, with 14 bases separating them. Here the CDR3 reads CASSPEGGLIQETQYF. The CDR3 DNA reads TGTGCCAGCTCACCAGAGGGGGGACTCATCCAAGAGACCCAGTACTTC. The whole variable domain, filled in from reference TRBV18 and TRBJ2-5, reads NAGVMQNPRHLVRRRGQEARLRCSPMKGHSHVYWYRQLPEEGLKFMVYLQKENIIDESGMPKERFSAEFPKEGPSILRIQQVVRGDSAAYFCASSPEGGLIQETQYFGPGTRLLVL.

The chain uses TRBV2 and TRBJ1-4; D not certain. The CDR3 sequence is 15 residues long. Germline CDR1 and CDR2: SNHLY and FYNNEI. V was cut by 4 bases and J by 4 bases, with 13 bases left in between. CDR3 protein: CASSVISVFNEKLFF. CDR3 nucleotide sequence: TGTGCCAGCAGTGTCATCTCGGTTTTTAATGAAAAACTGTTTTTT.

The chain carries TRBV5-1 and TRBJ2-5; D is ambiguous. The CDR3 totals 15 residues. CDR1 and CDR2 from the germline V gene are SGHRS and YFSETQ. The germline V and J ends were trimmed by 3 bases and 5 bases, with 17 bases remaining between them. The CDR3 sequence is CASSSGTGPVETQYF. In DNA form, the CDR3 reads TGCGCCAGCAGCTCTGGCACGGGCCCGGTGGAGACCCAGTACTTC.

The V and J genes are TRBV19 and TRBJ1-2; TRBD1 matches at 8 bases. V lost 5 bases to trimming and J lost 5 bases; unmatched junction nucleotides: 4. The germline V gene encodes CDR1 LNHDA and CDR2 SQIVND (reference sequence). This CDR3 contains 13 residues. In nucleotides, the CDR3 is TGTGCCAGTAGTCCGACAGGGGAATATGGCTACACCTTC. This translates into CASSPTGEYGYTF.